This T cell receptor (beta chain) was profiled in a study of blood T cell repertoires in COVID-19. Study as a whole: Both acute and convalescent COVID-19 samples were obtained from the United States, Italy and Spain.

The Seattle patients joined while their infection was active and were tracked longitudinally afterward. Generated by immunoSEQ multiplex PCR, the TCRdb table keeps only in-frame clones and is missing some. The sample lists around 400,000 clones; around 87% were seen once. V was trimmed by 5 bases and J by 3 bases, leaving 8 bases between them. Germline CDR1 SGHDT, CDR2 YYEEEE. The CDR3 runs to 13 residues. The sample was peripheral blood. V is TRBV5-6 and J is TRBJ2-2; D unresolved. The TCR was taken from a woman aged 30 to 39 with COVID-19, enrolled during active disease. The CDR3 sequence: CASSPRDTGELFF. As DNA, the CDR3 is TGTGCCAGCAGTCCCCGAGACACCGGGGAGCTGTTTTTT.